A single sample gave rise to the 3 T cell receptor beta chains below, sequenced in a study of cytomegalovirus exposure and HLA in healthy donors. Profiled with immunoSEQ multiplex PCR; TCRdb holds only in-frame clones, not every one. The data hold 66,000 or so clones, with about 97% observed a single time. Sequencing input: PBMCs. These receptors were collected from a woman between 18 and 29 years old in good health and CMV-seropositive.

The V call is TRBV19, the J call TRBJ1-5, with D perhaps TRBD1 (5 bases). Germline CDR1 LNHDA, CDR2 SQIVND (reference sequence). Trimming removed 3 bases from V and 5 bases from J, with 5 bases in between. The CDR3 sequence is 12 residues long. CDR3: CASSIRDQPQHF. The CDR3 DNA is TGTGCCAGTAGTATCAGGGATCAGCCCCAGCATTTT.

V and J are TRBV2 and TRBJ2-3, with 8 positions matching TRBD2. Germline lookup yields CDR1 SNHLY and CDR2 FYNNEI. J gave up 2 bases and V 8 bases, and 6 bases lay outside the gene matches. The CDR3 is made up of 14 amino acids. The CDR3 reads CASGKRELTDTQYF. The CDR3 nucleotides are TGTGCCAGCGGAAAGCGGGAGCTCACAGATACGCAGTATTTT.

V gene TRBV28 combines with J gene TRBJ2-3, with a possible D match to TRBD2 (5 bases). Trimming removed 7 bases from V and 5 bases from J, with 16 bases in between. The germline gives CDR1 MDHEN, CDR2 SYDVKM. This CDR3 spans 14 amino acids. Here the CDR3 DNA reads TGTGCCAGCACGTCAGCAGCCCGGGGAGATACGCAGTATTTT. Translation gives CASTSAARGDTQYF.